This T cell receptor (beta chain) appears in the sequencing data of a study of T cells in Graves' hyperthyroidism and ophthalmopathy. V lost 1 base, J lost 1 base, and 7 bases lay in between. This CDR3 is 14 amino acids long. The V gene's germline CDR1 is ENHRY and CDR2 SYGVKD. Amplification yielded TCR beta CDR3 regions, with RNA transcripts as the source. Carried out on the TCR CDR3, a first-round RT-PCR used the HTBI primer set. TCRdb fed the multiplex PCR reads into MiXCR, producing one record per CDR3 protein. The sample holds 500,000 to 800,000 distinct CDR3 sequences, about 45% seen once. Study-wide results and limits: Patients with ophthalmopathy were separated from those with stable hyperthyroidism by a 13 V-J model. The model predicted ophthalmopathy a median about 6.6 months before onset.

Any patient presenting with uncontrolled infection, other autoimmune disease, pregnancy or lactation was left out. Orbital computed tomography, thyroid ultrasound, serum thyroxine and TRAb, and clinical symptoms together informed the diagnoses. This clonotype was picked up many times. Antigen unknown. Sequenced material: peripheral blood or thyroid tissue (not recorded which). This clonotype was obtained from an adult man with Graves' disease, either hyperthyroidism or ophthalmopathy (not recorded which). The chain uses TRBV10-3 and TRBJ1-1; the D is unclear. In nucleotides, the CDR3 is TGTGCCATCAGTGAGTGGGAGGGGAACACTGAAGCTTTCTTT. Translated: CAISEWEGNTEAFF.